The clone carrying this T cell receptor beta chain has just one count. These data belong to a study of T cell changes during pregnancy in multiple sclerosis. V lost 0 bases and J lost 5, with 19 bases in between. The CDR3 has 17 residues. From germline, CDR1 is MGHRA and CDR2 YSYEKL. Assay used: immunoSEQ multiplex PCR; TCRdb lists only in-frame clones, some missing. The profile shows about 36,000 clones, about 91% of them singletons. The chain employs TRBV4-1 and TRBJ1-1, with a possible D match to TRBD1 (6 bases). The starting material was CD4+ T cells from peripheral blood mononuclear cells, obtained after pregnancy. The source is a female donor with multiple sclerosis, enrolled in a pregnancy study. The CDR3 DNA follows: TGCGCCAGCAGCCAAGATCGGTCTTCGGCAGGGGAAACTGAAGCTTTCTTT. It encodes CASSQDRSSAGETEAFF.